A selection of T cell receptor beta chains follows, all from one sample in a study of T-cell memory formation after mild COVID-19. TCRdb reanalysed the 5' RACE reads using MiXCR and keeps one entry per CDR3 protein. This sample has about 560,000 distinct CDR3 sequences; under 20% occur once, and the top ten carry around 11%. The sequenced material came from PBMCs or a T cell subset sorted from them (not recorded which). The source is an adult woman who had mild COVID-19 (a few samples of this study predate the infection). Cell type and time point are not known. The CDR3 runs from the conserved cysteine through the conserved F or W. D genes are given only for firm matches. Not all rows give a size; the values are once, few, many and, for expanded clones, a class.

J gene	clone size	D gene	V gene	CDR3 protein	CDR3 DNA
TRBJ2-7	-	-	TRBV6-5	CASSYGDTYEQYF	TGTGCCAGCAGTTACGGAGATACCTACGAGCAGTACTTC
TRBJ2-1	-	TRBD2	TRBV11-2	CASSTWTRGDNEQFF	TGTGCCAGCAGCACGTGGACTAGAGGTGACAATGAGCAGTTCTTC
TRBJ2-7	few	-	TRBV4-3	CASSQTGGRSYEQYF	TGCGCCAGCAGCCAAACCGGGGGCCGCTCCTACGAGCAGTACTTC
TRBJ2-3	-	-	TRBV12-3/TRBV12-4	CASSLVGQAGSTDTQYF	TGTGCCAGCAGTTTAGTAGGGCAGGCCGGGAGCACAGATACGCAGTATTTT
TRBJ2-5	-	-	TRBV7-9	CASSPEGIWGTQYF	TGTGCCAGCAGCCCAGAGGGGATCTGGGGGACCCAGTACTTC
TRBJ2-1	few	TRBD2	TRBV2	CASSEREGPYNEQFF	TGTGCCAGCAGCGAGCGGGAGGGCCCGTACAATGAGCAGTTCTTC
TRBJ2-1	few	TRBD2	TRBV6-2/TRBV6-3	CASSASGRNVEQFF	TGTGCCAGCAGTGCTAGCGGGAGGAACGTTGAGCAGTTCTTC
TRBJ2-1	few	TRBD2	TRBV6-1	CASTDSGGAKNEQFF	TGTGCCAGCACCGATAGCGGGGGGGCCAAGAATGAGCAGTTCTTC
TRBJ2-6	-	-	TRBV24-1	CATSDLSAGEGGANVLTF	TGTGCCACCAGTGATTTAAGTGCAGGGGAAGGTGGGGCCAACGTCCTGACTTTC
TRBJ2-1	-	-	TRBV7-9	CASSLVGFSYNEQFF	TGTGCCAGCAGCTTGGTCGGATTCTCCTACAATGAGCAGTTCTTC
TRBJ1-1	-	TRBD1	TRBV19	CASSIGTGRGAFF	TGTGCCAGTAGTATCGGGACAGGGCGGGGAGCTTTCTTT
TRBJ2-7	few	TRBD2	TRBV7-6	CASSGGLAGVEQYF	TGTGCCAGCAGCGGGGGACTAGCGGGAGTCGAGCAGTACTTC
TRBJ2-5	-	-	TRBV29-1	CSVGGRLQETQYF	TGCAGCGTTGGGGGGAGATTACAAGAGACCCAGTACTTC
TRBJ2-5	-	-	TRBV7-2	CASSLVVETQYF	TGTGCCAGCAGCTTAGTGGTCGAGACCCAGTACTTC
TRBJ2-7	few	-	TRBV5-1	CASSLYREQYF	TGCGCCAGCAGTCTGTACCGCGAGCAGTACTTC
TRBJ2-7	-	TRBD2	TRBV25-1	CASSETSGSTYEQYF	TGTGCCAGCAGTGAGACTAGCGGATCGACCTACGAGCAGTACTTC
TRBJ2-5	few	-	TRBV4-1	CASSQDRTRGRETQYF	TGCGCCAGCAGCCAAGATAGAACTAGAGGGCGAGAGACCCAGTACTTC
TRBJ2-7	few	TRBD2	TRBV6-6	CASSYSSGGSYEQYF	TGTGCCAGCAGTTACTCGAGCGGGGGTTCCTACGAGCAGTACTTC
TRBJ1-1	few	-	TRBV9	CASSVVPQGPFEAFF	TGTGCCAGCAGCGTAGTGCCCCAAGGGCCTTTTGAAGCTTTCTTT
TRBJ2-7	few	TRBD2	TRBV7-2	CASSSASLRLAGGYEQYF	TGTGCCAGCAGCTCAGCGTCCCTTCGACTAGCGGGGGGGTACGAGCAGTACTTC
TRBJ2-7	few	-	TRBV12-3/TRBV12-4	CASSAEVGAEEQYF	TGTGCCAGCAGCGCTGAAGTGGGGGCGGAGGAGCAGTACTTC
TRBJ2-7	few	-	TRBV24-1	CATSDPRSTSYEQYF	TGTGCCACCAGTGACCCTCGGAGTACCTCCTACGAGCAGTACTTC
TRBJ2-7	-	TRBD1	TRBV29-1	CSVEGGQGKSYEQYF	TGCAGCGTTGAAGGTGGACAGGGAAAAAGCTACGAGCAGTACTTC
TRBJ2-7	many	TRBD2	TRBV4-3	CASSQEGTSGYEQYF	TGCGCCAGCAGCCAAGAGGGGACTAGCGGTTACGAGCAGTACTTC
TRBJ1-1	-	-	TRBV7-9	CASSLVQVNTEAFF	TGTGCCAGCAGCTTAGTACAGGTGAACACTGAAGCTTTCTTT
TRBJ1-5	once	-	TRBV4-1	CASSQGDNSNKPQHF	TGCGCCAGCAGCCAAGGAGACAATAGCAATAAGCCCCAGCATTTT
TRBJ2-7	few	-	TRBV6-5	CASSSARAGNEQYF	TGTGCCAGCAGTTCAGCAAGGGCAGGGAACGAGCAGTACTTC
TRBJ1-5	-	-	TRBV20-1	CSASQWGYSNQPQHF	TGCAGTGCTAGCCAGTGGGGTTATAGCAATCAGCCCCAGCATTTT
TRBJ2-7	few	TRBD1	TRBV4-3	CASSQVGTDRGEQYF	TGCGCCAGCAGCCAGGTCGGTACCGACAGGGGCGAGCAGTACTTC
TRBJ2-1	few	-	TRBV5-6	CASSPRAQEQFF	TGTGCCAGCAGCCCCAGGGCACAGGAGCAGTTCTTC
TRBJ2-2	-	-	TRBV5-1	CASSRRESTGELFF	TGCGCCAGCAGCCGCCGGGAATCCACCGGGGAGCTGTTTTTT
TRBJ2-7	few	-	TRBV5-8	CASSLRGSAYEQYF	TGTGCCAGCAGCTTGAGGGGCTCTGCCTACGAGCAGTACTTC
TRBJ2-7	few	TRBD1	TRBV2	CAILPSGTGIYEQYF	TGTGCCATCCTCCCCTCCGGGACAGGAATCTACGAGCAGTACTTC
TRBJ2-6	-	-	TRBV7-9	CASSLGRERRSGANVLTF	TGTGCCAGCAGCTTAGGCCGGGAGCGCCGCTCTGGGGCCAACGTCCTGACTTTC
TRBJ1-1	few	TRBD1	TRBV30	CAWNPYALGTEKAFF	TGTGCCTGGAATCCGTACGCCCTGGGGACAGAGAAAGCTTTCTTT
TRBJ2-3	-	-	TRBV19	CASRPGPHTDTQYF	TGTGCCAGTAGGCCGGGACCTCACACAGATACGCAGTATTTT
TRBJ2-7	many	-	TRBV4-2	CASSQVSYTSSYEQYF	TGTGCCAGCAGCCAAGTGTCTTATACTAGCTCCTACGAGCAGTACTTC
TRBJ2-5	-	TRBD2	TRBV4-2	CASSQTSGVQETQYF	TGTGCCAGCAGCCAGACTAGCGGGGTCCAAGAGACCCAGTACTTC
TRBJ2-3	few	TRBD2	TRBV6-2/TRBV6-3	CASTQGAGGPPADTQYF	TGTGCCAGCACCCAAGGTGCGGGAGGGCCCCCGGCAGATACGCAGTATTTT
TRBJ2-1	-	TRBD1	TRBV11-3	CASSRDRGQFF	TGTGCCAGCAGCCGTGACAGGGGGCAGTTCTTC
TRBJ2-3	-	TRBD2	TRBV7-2	CASTLAGGSTDTQYF	TGTGCCAGCACCTTAGCGGGGGGAAGCACAGATACGCAGTATTTT
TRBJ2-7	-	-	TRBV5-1	CASSLGMGSSYEQYF	TGCGCCAGCAGCCTCGGAATGGGGAGCTCCTACGAGCAGTACTTC
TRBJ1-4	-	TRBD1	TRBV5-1	CASSLSGQGVEKLFF	TGCGCCAGCAGCTTGTCCGGACAGGGGGTCGAAAAACTGTTTTTT
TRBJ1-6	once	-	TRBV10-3	CAISESGQHYNSPLHF	TGTGCCATCAGTGAGTCAGGACAGCATTATAATTCACCCCTCCACTTT
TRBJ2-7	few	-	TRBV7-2	CASSLFGGTVYEQYF	TGTGCCAGCAGCCTCTTTGGAGGGACCGTCTACGAGCAGTACTTC
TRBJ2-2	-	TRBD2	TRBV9	CASSSAMGLASPGELFF	TGTGCCAGCAGCTCAGCAATGGGACTAGCAAGTCCCGGGGAGCTGTTTTTT
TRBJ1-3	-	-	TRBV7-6	CASSLRRTGNTIYF	TGTGCCAGCAGCTTACGGAGAACTGGAAACACCATATATTTT
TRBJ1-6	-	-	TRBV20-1	CSARDPGRQGSYNSPLHF	TGCAGTGCTAGAGATCCGGGCCGCCAAGGCTCCTATAATTCACCCCTCCACTTT
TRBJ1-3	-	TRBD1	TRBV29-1	CSVQGQGSLNSGNTIYF	TGCAGCGTCCAGGGACAGGGGTCATTGAACTCTGGAAACACCATATATTTT
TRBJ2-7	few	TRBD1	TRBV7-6	CASSATTGVYEQYF	TGTGCCAGCAGCGCGACAACAGGGGTTTACGAGCAGTACTTC
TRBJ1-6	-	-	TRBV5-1	CASSPDERSYNSPLHF	TGCGCCAGCAGCCCGGACGAGAGATCCTATAATTCACCCCTCCACTTT
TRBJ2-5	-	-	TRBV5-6	CASSGGTDQETQYF	TGTGCCAGCAGCGGAGGGACAGACCAAGAGACCCAGTACTTC
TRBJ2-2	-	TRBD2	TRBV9	CASSVGAGAGGELFF	TGTGCCAGCAGCGTAGGAGCGGGAGCGGGCGGGGAGCTGTTTTTT